This T cell receptor (beta chain) was identified during a study of molecular identifiers for immune sequencing clone quantification. Study-level background: Replicate RNA came from approximately 20,000 or 100,000 naive CD8 cells and was split five ways, and four parts were sequenced.

Previously described methods and listed TCR primers were employed for the bulk TCR libraries. TCRdb processed the PCR reads anew with MiXCR; each CDR3 protein has one entry. Among under 600,000 distinct CDR3 sequences listed, roughly 23% were seen once. General observations from the study: Identical TCR molecules can share a barcode, and this sharing could underestimate highly expanded clone sizes. Clonotypes surpassing 20 RNA copies contained over 98% of effector molecules, versus under 1% in naive cells.

Remarks on this clonotype: The antigen is not known.

This clonotype was sampled from a human donor in good health. Some libraries in this study had Jurkat cell RNA spiked in. The material sequenced was naive CD8+ T cells from blood, with Jurkat cell RNA spiked in. Subset denoted: FACS-sorted CD8+CD4-CCR7+CD45RA+ naive T cells.

The CDR3 is CASSQLGGSWYEQYF. The DNA of the CDR3 is TGCGCCAGCAGCCAGTTGGGGGGGTCGTGGTACGAGCAGTACTTC. The chain joins TRBV4-1 to TRBJ2-7; 7 bases fit TRBD2. CDR3 length: 15 residues. Germline V gene lookup returns CDR1 MGHRA and CDR2 YSYEKL. V shed 3 bases and J 4 bases; nucleotides not matched to a gene: 9.